This record covers a single T cell receptor (beta chain). This clone's antigen is unknown. Base qualities are not at hand, and no much larger clone is one base apart. Trimming costs V 7 bases and J 4 bases, and their ends lie 8 bases apart. Including cysteine and phenylalanine, the CDR3 has 11 amino acids. Only the CDR3 part of the read is kept: 33 bases, read in frame from the first base. CDR1 and CDR2, looked up from the germline V gene, are MDHEN and SYDVKM. These data originate in a study of shared clonotypes between healthy human individuals (TCRdb year 2020). In the study overall: A couple of women and a few men aged 18 to 49 years were included in the cohort. To estimate repertoire size and how much clonotype sharing occurs between individuals, the study deeply sequenced the blood TCR repertoires of 4 to 6 healthy adults. For each donor, three plates each were used for CD4 naive and CD4 memory, two plates were used for CD8 naive, and one plate was used for CD8 memory. Different laboratories and diverse techniques were used to prepare libraries and sequence TCR repertoires, to increase sequencing depth and limit assay-specific biases. Each donor's leukapheresis produced roughly between roughly 0.85 and 10 billion PBMCs.

For the CD8 naive samples, CD45RO-negative cells were positively selected for CCR7, yielding a CD45RA+CCR7+ population from which TemRA cells were excluded. The donors were healthy, HIV-negative adults with no recently reported acute infections or vaccinations. Only Caucasian adults living in Nashville, Tennessee, USA were represented among the donors. After blood collection by leukapheresis, PBMCs were isolated using Ficoll-Histopaque density gradient centrifugation and then cryopreserved in the vapor phase of liquid nitrogen. Analytical flow cytometry was used to check the purity and quantity of each magnetically sorted T cell population. From each sorted fraction, genomic DNA was isolated and quantified by UV absorbance on a Nanodrop 2000c. Study-wide findings and limitations: Only blood was sampled, and tissue TCR repertoires likely differ from those in blood. Higher generation probabilities were observed for clonotypes shared by all four sorted-subset donors than for non-shared clonotypes. Approximately 5% of naive CD4, roughly 3.6% of naive CD8, around 2.3% of memory CD4, and 0.35% to 0.4% of memory CD8 clonotypes were shared across a few donors. Based on pairwise subsampling, the degree of clonotype sharing among donors was expected to be affected by sequencing depth. Larger estimated clonotype richness was generally found for naive subsets than for memory subsets. The genetic and exposure-history diversity represented was limited by the small number of donors. Rarefaction of sorted-subset datasets indicated incomplete sequencing despite the large sequencing depth.

TCR CDR3 regions were amplified from genomic DNA by multiplex PCR using the deep immunoSEQ assay. Extracted genomic DNA from each cell subset was distributed evenly across all wells of several immunoSEQ 96-well plates, and each plate was treated as a replicate. For sorted subsets, around 200 ng genomic DNA, equal to 30,000 to 35,000 T cell genomes, was loaded into each replicate PCR. Purified libraries were measured with a Qubit 3.0 fluorometer, size-checked on a Bioanalyzer 2100, and measured again with the KAPA Library Quantification kit. Each immunoSEQ 96-well plate was sequenced on its own single-read 150-cycle Illumina NextSeq 550 flow cell. Concerning the study's data processing: The immunoSEQ output contained only junctional sequences without quality scores, so filtering could not match that applied to full-length reads. To assign V/J genes and CDR3, sequences were annotated using PyIR, a Python wrapper for IgBLAST v1.9, with IMGT germline references. Reads were filtered out if the reads had weak V/J assignments (E-value above 1e-6), no CDR3, stop codons, out-of-frame junctions, or ambiguous translated residues. V3J clonotypes were defined as sequences sharing the same inferred V gene, J gene, and CDR3 amino acid sequence. To compute the percentage overlap between repertoires, the number of shared unique clonotypes was divided by the size of the smaller repertoire. Three approaches were used to assess repertoire richness: RTK rarefaction, the Chao1 estimator, and Recon v2.1 estimates of unobserved clonotypes. OLGA was used to compute generation probabilities for all TCRbeta clonotypes that the gDNA method yielded from a handful of donors. Drawn from immuneACCESS, this table holds only the in-frame rearrangements with V and J called that TCRdb kept. Clones are partly lost; checked studies trace under half to an unresolved V gene and leave the rest unexplained. V and J calls and clone size are copied from that table; D and trimming were computed from the DNA. For this sample the table gives about 820,000 clones, of which around 93% were detected only once. The top ten clonotypes cover approximately 25% of the sample.

Recombination connected TRBV28 to TRBJ2-7; no D segment can be confidently identified. Material: naive CD8+ T cells sorted from blood. This specimen's cell subset or site label, interpreted: CD45RA+CCR7+. The receptor comes from a man aged 30 to 45 in good health. The CDR3 loop reads CASTSQYEQYF. The nucleotide sequence reads as follows: TGTGCCAGCACCTCCCAATACGAGCAGTACTTC.